This note documents a single T cell receptor (beta chain) sequence. What it recognizes is unknown. The sample comes from a study of T cells after yellow fever vaccination. Study-wide findings and caveats: The booster response re-showed most primary clones: more than 95% CD4, almost 90% CD8. The secondary response was weaker, and its peak arrived faster, on day 5 versus 15.

Germline assignment: CDR1 SGHTA and CDR2 FQGNSA. This CDR3 is 14 amino acids long. V lost 5 bases, J lost 3 bases, and 14 bases lay in between. Each CDR3 protein gets one entry after TCRdb re-called the 5' RACE reads with MiXCR. The sample lists approximately 160,000 distinct CDR3 sequences; approximately 9.9% were seen once. This receptor was obtained from a man aged 18 to 29 who received the YFV17D yellow fever vaccine. This chain uses TRBV7-2 with TRBJ2-7; no definite D call. This material consisted of CD8+ T cells sorted from PBMCs, taken 45 days after the yellow fever booster vaccination. CDR3 protein: CASSLGRLGYEQYF. CDR3 DNA: TGTGCCAGCAGCCTTGGCCGACTCGGCTACGAGCAGTACTTC.